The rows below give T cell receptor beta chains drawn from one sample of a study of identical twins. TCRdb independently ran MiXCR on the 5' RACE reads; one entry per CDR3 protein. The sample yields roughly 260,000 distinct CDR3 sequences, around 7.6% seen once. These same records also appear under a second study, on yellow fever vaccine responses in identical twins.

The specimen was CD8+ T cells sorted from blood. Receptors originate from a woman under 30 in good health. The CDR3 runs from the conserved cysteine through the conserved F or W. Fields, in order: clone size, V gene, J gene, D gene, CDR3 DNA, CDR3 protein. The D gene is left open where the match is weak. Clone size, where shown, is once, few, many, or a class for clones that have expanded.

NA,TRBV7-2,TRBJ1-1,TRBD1,TGTGCCAGCAGCCCCGGGACAGGAGATAACACTGAAGCTTTCTTT,CASSPGTGDNTEAFF
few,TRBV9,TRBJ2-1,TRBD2,TGTGCCAGCAGCGTTAGCGGGGGGAGGTACAATGAGCAGTTCTTC,CASSVSGGRYNEQFF
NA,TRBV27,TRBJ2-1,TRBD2,TGTGCCAGCAGAGGACTAGCTGCCTACAATGAGCAGTTCTTC,CASRGLAAYNEQFF
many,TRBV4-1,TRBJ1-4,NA,TGCGCCAGCAGCCAACCCCGAGGGACTAATGAAAAACTGTTTTTT,CASSQPRGTNEKLFF
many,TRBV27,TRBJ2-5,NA,TGTGCCAGCAGTTTCCGAGAGACCCAGTACTTC,CASSFRETQYF
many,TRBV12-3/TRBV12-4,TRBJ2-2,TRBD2,TGTGCCAGCACCCGGGAGGTCAACACCGGGGAGCTGTTTTTT,CASTREVNTGELFF
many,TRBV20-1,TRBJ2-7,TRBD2,TGCAGTGCTAAGGGACTAGCGGGAGCAAACTACGAGCAGTACTTC,CSAKGLAGANYEQYF
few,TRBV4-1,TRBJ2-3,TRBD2,TGCGCCAGCAGCCTCAGATGGACTAGCGGCTCCCCCTACACAGATACGCAGTATTTT,CASSLRWTSGSPYTDTQYF
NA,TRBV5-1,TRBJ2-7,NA,TGCGCCAGCAGCTTCGGGGTAGCCTACGAGCAGTACTTC,CASSFGVAYEQYF
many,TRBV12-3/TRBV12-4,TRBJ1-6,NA,TGTGCCAGCAGTGCCAAGGACCGGAATTCACCCCTCCACTTT,CASSAKDRNSPLHF
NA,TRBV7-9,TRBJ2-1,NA,TGTGCCAGCAGCTCCACGGGACAATCGAAACTTGAGCAGTTCTTC,CASSSTGQSKLEQFF
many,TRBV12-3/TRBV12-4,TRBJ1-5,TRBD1,TGTGCCAGCAGCTTCGACAGGGAGTATAGCAATCAGCCCCAGCATTTT,CASSFDREYSNQPQHF
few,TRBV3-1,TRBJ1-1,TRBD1,TGTGCCAGCAGCCAGCCGGACAGGGACACTGAAGCTTTCTTT,CASSQPDRDTEAFF
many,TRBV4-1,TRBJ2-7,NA,TGCGCCAGCAGCTACTTTAAGGGATACGAGCAGTACTTC,CASSYFKGYEQYF
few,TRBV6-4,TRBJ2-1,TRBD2,TGTGCCAGCAGTGAGACGGCCTCCTCGGGGGGTGAGCAGTTCTTC,CASSETASSGGEQFF
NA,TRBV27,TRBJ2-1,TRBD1,TGTGCCAGCAGAAGACAGGGTACAACCTACAATGAGCAGTTCTTC,CASRRQGTTYNEQFF
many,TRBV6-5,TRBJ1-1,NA,TGTGCCAGCAGTTTGGGACCGGTGGAGGGGAACACTGAAGCTTTCTTT,CASSLGPVEGNTEAFF
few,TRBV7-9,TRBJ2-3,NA,TGTGCCAGTGAAGGGACATGGCAAACAGATACGCAGTATTTT,CASEGTWQTDTQYF
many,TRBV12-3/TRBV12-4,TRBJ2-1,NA,TGTGCCAGCAGTTTAGACAGGTTCTCCTACAATGAGCAGTTCTTC,CASSLDRFSYNEQFF
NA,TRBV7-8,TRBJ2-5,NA,TGTGCCAGCAGCCTACTAGCCCAAAACGCAGAGACCCAGTACTTC,CASSLLAQNAETQYF
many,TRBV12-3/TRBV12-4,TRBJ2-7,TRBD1,TGTGCCAGCAGTCTGGACAGGTACGAGCAGTACTTC,CASSLDRYEQYF
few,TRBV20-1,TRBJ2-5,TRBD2,TGCAGTGCTAGGGGCCCAACGGGAGGGCCGCCAGAGACCCAGTACTTC,CSARGPTGGPPETQYF
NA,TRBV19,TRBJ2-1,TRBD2,TGTGCCAGTAGTGCCTCTAGCGGGGGCTACAATGAGCAGTTCTTC,CASSASSGGYNEQFF
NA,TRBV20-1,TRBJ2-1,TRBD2,TGCAGTGCCCCCTCAGGGACTAGCTGGAACAATGAGCAGTTCTTC,CSAPSGTSWNNEQFF
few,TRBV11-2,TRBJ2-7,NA,TGTGCCAGCAGCTTGTATGACGAGCAGTACTTC,CASSLYDEQYF
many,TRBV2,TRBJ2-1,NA,TGTGCCAGCAGTGAAAGCGACCGAAGAAACAATGAGCAGTTCTTC,CASSESDRRNNEQFF
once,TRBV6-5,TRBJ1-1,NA,TGTGCCAGCAGTTACGAAGCAGGGAACACTGAAGCTTTCTTT,CASSYEAGNTEAFF
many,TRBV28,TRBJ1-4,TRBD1,TGTGCCAGCAGTTTACGGCAGGGGGCAAGTGAAAAACTGTTTTTT,CASSLRQGASEKLFF
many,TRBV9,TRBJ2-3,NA,TGTGCCAGCAGCGTAGACGGCCGGTCAGGCACAGATACGCAGTATTTT,CASSVDGRSGTDTQYF
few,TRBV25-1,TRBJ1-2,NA,TGTGCCAGCAGTGAGACGGCTGGGGGGCACTGGGCCGCTGGCTACACCTTC,CASSETAGGHWAAGYTF
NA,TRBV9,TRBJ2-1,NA,TGTGCCAGCAGCGTAGAAGGTTCCTCGGGACAGTTCTTC,CASSVEGSSGQFF
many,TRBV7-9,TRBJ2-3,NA,TGTGCCAGCAGCTATCGGACAGTCTCTAGCACAGATACGCAGTATTTT,CASSYRTVSSTDTQYF
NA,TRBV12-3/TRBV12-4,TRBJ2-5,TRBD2,TGTGCCAGCAGTTTTGCGGCGGGAGGGCCGCAAGAGACCCAGTACTTC,CASSFAAGGPQETQYF
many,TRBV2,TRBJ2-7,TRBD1,TGTGCCGGGGGGGGGACAGGGACCTACGAGCAGTACTTC,CAGGGTGTYEQYF
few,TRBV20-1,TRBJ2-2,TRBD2,TGCAGTGCTAGGAGACTAGCTTACGGGGACACCGGGGAGCTGTTTTTT,CSARRLAYGDTGELFF
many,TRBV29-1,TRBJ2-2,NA,TGCAGCGTTGAAGACCCAGGGGCTGTGGATGGCTCCGGGGAGCTGTTTTTT,CSVEDPGAVDGSGELFF
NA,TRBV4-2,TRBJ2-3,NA,TGTGCCAGCAGCCAAGTTAGTCCTCCGAGTGGCACAGATACGCAGTATTTT,CASSQVSPPSGTDTQYF
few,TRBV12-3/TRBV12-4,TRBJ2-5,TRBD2,TGTGCCAGCACCCCGGGACTAGCGGGACCGGAGACCCAGTACTTC,CASTPGLAGPETQYF
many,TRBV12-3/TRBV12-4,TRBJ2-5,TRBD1,TGTGCCAGCACCTGGGGACAGGGGGACCAAGAGACCCAGTACTTC,CASTWGQGDQETQYF
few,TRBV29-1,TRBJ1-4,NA,TGCAGCGTTGAAACGAATGAAAAACTGTTTTTT,CSVETNEKLFF
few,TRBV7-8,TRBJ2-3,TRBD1,TGTGCCAGCAGCTTCCTTTCAGGGACAGGGCAAGATACGCAGTATTTT,CASSFLSGTGQDTQYF
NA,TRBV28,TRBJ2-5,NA,TGTGCCAGCAGTTCAATCCGACAGGCCGACGAGACCCAGTACTTC,CASSSIRQADETQYF
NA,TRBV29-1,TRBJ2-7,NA,TGCAGCGTAGCTACGACAGGCCCCGTTAGCTCCTACGAGCAGTACTTC,CSVATTGPVSSYEQYF
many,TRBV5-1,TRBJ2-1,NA,TGCGCCAGCAGCTTGGTGGCAGACTACAATGAGCAGTTCTTC,CASSLVADYNEQFF
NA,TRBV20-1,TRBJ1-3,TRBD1,TGCAGTGCTAGAGACCCGGGGTGGGGACAGGAAGTTTATTTT,CSARDPGWGQEVYF
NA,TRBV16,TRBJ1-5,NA,TGTGCCAGCAGCCAATCAAGCCGGGGAAATCAGCCCCAGCATTTT,CASSQSSRGNQPQHF
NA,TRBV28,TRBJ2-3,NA,TGTGCCAGCAGTTTATTCGGTCGGCTAGCGAGAGGCACAGATACGCAGTATTTT,CASSLFGRLARGTDTQYF
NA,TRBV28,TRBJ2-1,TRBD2,TGTGCCAGCGAGCACTCAAAGGGACTAGCGGGAGCGTCCTACAATGAGCAGTTCTTC,CASEHSKGLAGASYNEQFF
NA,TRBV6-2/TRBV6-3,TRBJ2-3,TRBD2,TGTGCCAGCAGTTACAGAGGACTAGCCAGCACAGATACGCAGTATTTT,CASSYRGLASTDTQYF
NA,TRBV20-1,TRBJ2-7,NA,TGCAGTGCTAGGGCCCGCGTCAAGGGAATCTCCTACGAGCAGTACTTC,CSARARVKGISYEQYF
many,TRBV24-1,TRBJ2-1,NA,TGTGCCACCAGTCGGGAATACAATGAGCAGTTCTTC,CATSREYNEQFF
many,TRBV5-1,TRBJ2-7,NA,TGCGCCAGCAGCTTGGAAGGGGCAGGTTACTACGAGCAGTACTTC,CASSLEGAGYYEQYF
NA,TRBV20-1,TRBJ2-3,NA,TGCAGTGCTAGGGGCCTATTTGAGGGATTGGGTGGGACAGATACGCAGTATTTT,CSARGLFEGLGGTDTQYF
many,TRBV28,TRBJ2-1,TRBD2,TGTGCCAGCAGTACACCGACTAGCGCCAGCTCCTACAATGAGCAGTTCTTC,CASSTPTSASSYNEQFF
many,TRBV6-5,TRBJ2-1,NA,TGTGCCAGCAGTTACTCGATGTTTGAACAGAACAATGAGCAGTTCTTC,CASSYSMFEQNNEQFF